The 20 T cell receptor beta chains below all came from one sample that was sequenced in a study of T cells in Graves' hyperthyroidism and ophthalmopathy. Template material for amplifying TCR beta CDR3 regions consisted of RNA transcripts. The TCR CDR3 was amplified in a first-round RT-PCR using the HTBI primer set. TCRdb reanalysed the multiplex PCR reads using MiXCR and keeps one entry per CDR3 protein. Seen here are over 400,000 distinct CDR3 sequences, roughly 14% observed once, and the top ten hold roughly 13%. The specimen sequenced was blood. Receptors originate from a man between 18 and 29 years old with Graves' ophthalmopathy.

A word on this clonotype: It may be a read error: a sequence one base away is much more abundant. The rearrangement uses TRBV7-2 and TRBJ1-2, with 7 bases fitting TRBD1. The ends lost 5 bases at V and 3 bases at J; junction bases unmatched: 6. The CDR3 length is 14 residues. Germline loops: CDR1 SGHTA, CDR2 FQGNSA. CDR3 residues: CASSLGQAHYGYTF. The CDR3 DNA reads TGTGCCAGCAGCCTCGGACAGGCCCACTATGGCTACACCTTC.

This clonotype has ten or more counts. V is TRBV6-2 or TRBV6-3 and J is TRBJ2-5; 7 bases agree with TRBD2. The CDR3 is 15 residues long. The V segment lost 6 bases and the J segment 3 bases; nucleotides outside the gene matches: 10. The germline CDR1 and CDR2 sequences are MNHEY and SVGEGT. CDR3 nucleotides: TGTGCCAGCAGGCTTAGCGGGCCCGGGAAAGAGACCCAGTACTTC. It encodes CASRLSGPGKETQYF.

The gene calls are TRBV4-1 and TRBJ1-2, with 8 nucleotides matching TRBD1. Trimming cost V 3 bases and J 1 base; bases outside gene matches: 4. In germline, CDR1 is MGHRA, CDR2 YSYEKL. The CDR3 sequence is 15 residues long. The CDR3 spells CASSQTGEFNYGYTF. In nucleotides, the CDR3 is TGCGCCAGCAGCCAGACAGGGGAGTTTAACTATGGCTACACCTTC.

This clonotype has at least ten counts. The chain carries TRBV6-2 or TRBV6-3 and TRBJ1-5; D remains unclear. Germline V CDR1 and CDR2: MNHEY, SVGEGT. The V end lost 5 bases, the J end lost 0 bases, and 14 bases lay between the germline ends. The CDR3 totals 16 residues. CDR3 protein: CASSAPDGYSNQPQHF. The DNA for the CDR3 is TGTGCCAGCAGTGCACCTGACGGATATAGCAATCAGCCCCAGCATTTT.

The V gene is TRBV20-1, the J gene TRBJ1-3; D ambiguous. The V and J ends lost 3 bases and 9 bases respectively, with 18 bases between them. Germline-derived CDR1 and CDR2 are DFQATT and SNEGSKA (reference sequence). The CDR3 is made up of 14 amino acids. The DNA for the CDR3 is TGCAGTGCTAGGGCTCAGGTGGGGATTGGCACCATATATTTT. Translating gives CSARAQVGIGTIYF.

The rearrangement uses TRBV9 and TRBJ2-1; 8 nucleotides line up with TRBD1. Germline V gene lookup returns CDR1 SGDLS and CDR2 YYNGEE. The CDR3 sequence is 15 residues long. V shed 3 bases and J 3 bases; nucleotides not matched to a gene: 5. The CDR3 DNA is TGTGCCAGCAGCGCCTTGGACAGGGACTACAATGAGCAGTTCTTC. This codes for CASSALDRDYNEQFF.

This clonotype was recorded at least ten times. CDR3 residues: CASSATPQEKGNQPQHF. In nucleotides, the CDR3 is TGTGCCAGCAGCGCAACTCCCCAGGAAAAGGGCAATCAGCCCCAGCATTTT. The V gene is TRBV11-2, the J gene TRBJ1-5, with no clear D. The CDR3 runs to 17 residues. Germline CDR1 SGHAT, CDR2 FQNNGV. V was clipped by 5 bases and J by 2 bases, with 19 bases between them.

The genes are TRBV7-3 and TRBJ2-2, with 10 positions matching TRBD2. The germline gives CDR1 SGHTA, CDR2 FQGTGA. The length of the CDR3 is 16 residues. Trimming removed 6 bases from V and 2 bases from J; junction bases left unmatched: 6. CDR3: CASRTLAGDNTGELFF. In nucleotides, the CDR3 is TGTGCCAGCAGGACCCTAGCGGGGGACAACACCGGGGAGCTGTTTTTT.

This clonotype has at least ten counts. This chain joins TRBV5-1 and TRBJ2-2; D is uncertain. CDR1 and CDR2 (germline): SGHRS, YFSETQ. The CDR3 loop spans 14 amino acids. Trimming pared 5 bases from V and 0 bases from J, leaving 8 bases between. The CDR3 protein is CASSAYANTGELFF. The CDR3 region has the DNA TGCGCCAGCAGTGCATATGCGAACACCGGGGAGCTGTTTTTT.

This clonotype was observed a handful of times. This chain connects TRBV28 to TRBJ2-3; 8 bases align to TRBD2. V lost 3 bases to trimming and J lost 1 base; unmatched junction nucleotides: 9. The CDR3 runs to 17 residues. CDR1 and CDR2 from the germline V gene are MDHEN and SYDVKM. CDR3 DNA sequence: TGTGCCAGCAGTTTCCATTCTAGCGGGTGGGGCACAGATACGCAGTATTTT. This translates into CASSFHSSGWGTDTQYF.

This clonotype was picked up a small number of times. J is TRBJ1-6 and V is TRBV27; D is perhaps TRBD1 (6 bases). CDR1 and CDR2 from the germline V gene are MNHEY and SMNVEV (reference sequence). V gave up 8 bases and J gave up 10 bases, with 12 bases separating them. The CDR3 loop spans 12 amino acids. CDR3 in amino acids: CASWTVRSPLHF. The DNA for the CDR3 is TGTGCCAGCTGGACAGTTCGGTCACCCCTCCACTTT.

V gene TRBV6-1 combines with J gene TRBJ2-3; a weak D match, TRBD2 (6 bases). This CDR3 contains 15 residues. Trimming pared 5 bases from V and 0 bases from J, leaving 12 bases between. CDR1 and CDR2 (germline): MNHNS, SASEGT. The CDR3 DNA is TGTGCCAGCAGTTATCAAGCGGGTAGCACAGATACGCAGTATTTT. Its translation is CASSYQAGSTDTQYF.

The J gene is TRBJ2-7, the V gene TRBV6-2 or TRBV6-3; 8 bases agree with TRBD2. V lost 6 bases and J lost 2; bases outside the gene matches: 9. The CDR3 totals 15 residues. The germline V gene encodes CDR1 MNHEY and CDR2 SVGEGT. The DNA of the CDR3 is TGTGCCAGCAGGCATACAGGGCGGGGGGCCTACGAGCAGTACTTC. The encoded protein is CASRHTGRGAYEQYF.

In its sample, this clonotype was seen many times. This chain joins TRBV10-3 and TRBJ1-5; D is ambiguous. Trimming shortened V by 4 bases and J by 4 bases, and 8 bases separated the two germline ends. The CDR3 covers 13 residues. Germline V gene data show CDR1 as ENHRY and CDR2 as SYGVKD. The CDR3, as DNA: TGTGCCATCAGTGGGACTGATAATCAGCCCCAGCATTTT. This codes for CAISGTDNQPQHF.

Ten or more counts support this clonotype. This rearrangement joins TRBV6-2 or TRBV6-3 to TRBJ2-1; D might be TRBD1 (6 bases). The CDR3 has 16 residues. Germline CDR1 MNHEY, CDR2 SVGEGT. Trimming stripped 0 bases from V and 1 base from J, with 10 bases between. As DNA, the CDR3 is TGTGCCAGCAGTTACTCGTTCAGGGGTTCCTACAATGAGCAGTTCTTC. Its translation: CASSYSFRGSYNEQFF.

This clonotype was observed at least ten times. V usage is TRBV20-1 and J usage is TRBJ1-5, with 10 bases matching TRBD1. There are 16 residues in the CDR3. V lost 0 bases and J lost 3; bases outside the gene matches: 5. CDR1 is DFQATT, CDR2 SNEGSKA, per germline (reference sequence). CDR3 DNA sequence: TGCAGTGCTAGAGATCTGGACAGGGGGAACAATCAGCCCCAGCATTTT. This encodes CSARDLDRGNNQPQHF.

This clonotype was recorded at least ten times. The chain links TRBV10-3 to TRBJ2-7; no firm D call. Germline V CDR1 and CDR2: ENHRY, SYGVKD. This CDR3 contains 11 residues. Trimming shortened V by 1 base and J by 5 bases, and 3 bases separated the two germline ends. CDR3 in amino acids: CAISEFDEQYF. In DNA form, the CDR3 reads TGTGCCATCAGTGAGTTCGACGAGCAGTACTTC.

Ten or more counts support this clonotype. The gene calls are TRBV2 and TRBJ2-1; 10 bases line up with TRBD1. The CDR3 runs to 12 residues. J gave up 8 bases and V 6 bases, and 1 base lay outside the gene matches. Germline V CDR1 and CDR2: SNHLY, FYNNEI. The CDR3 sequence is CASSDRGHEQFF. The DNA for the CDR3 is TGTGCCAGCAGCGACAGGGGGCATGAGCAGTTCTTC.

At least ten counts were recorded for this clonotype. The CDR3: CASSPHPGGGRVEQYF. The CDR3 DNA reads as TGTGCCAGCAGTCCTCACCCCGGTGGGGGAAGGGTCGAGCAGTACTTC. This chain joins TRBV25-1 and TRBJ2-7; either TRBD1 or TRBD2 may fit D (5 bases each). V was pared by 5 bases and J by 6 bases, with 23 bases between. The length of the CDR3 is 16 residues. Germline-derived CDR1 and CDR2 are MGHDK and SYGVNS.

This clonotype was observed at least ten times. This sequence joins TRBV9 and TRBJ2-7, with 11 bases aligning to TRBD2. Germline V CDR1 and CDR2: SGDLS, YYNGEE. This CDR3 spans 14 amino acids. V lost 4 bases to trimming and J lost 6 bases; unmatched junction nucleotides: 6. The CDR3 protein is CASSQRTSGSEQYF. In DNA, the CDR3 is TGTGCCAGCAGCCAAAGAACTAGCGGGAGCGAGCAGTACTTC.